This T cell receptor (beta chain) is from a study of cytomegalovirus exposure and HLA in healthy donors. The CDR3 is 14 residues long. V lost 5 bases, J lost 3 bases, and 14 bases lay in between. Germline CDR1 and CDR2: MNHNS and SASEGT. The PCR made use of 60 Vbeta and 13 Jbeta primers. Libraries were prepared by immunoSEQ multiplex PCR; TCRdb keeps only in-frame clonotypes and omits some of them. In the table there are around 100,000 clones, around four fifths of which are singletons. Note on this clone: Other DNA sequences within the sample encode an identical CDR3.

The sequence was obtained from a woman aged 40 to 50 in good health and CMV-seropositive. The chain recombines TRBV6-1 with TRBJ2-7; tentative D call: TRBD2 (6 bases). The sequenced sample consisted of PBMCs. CDR3 nucleotide sequence: TGTGCCAGCAGTCCCAGCGGGTTAATCTACGAGCAGTACTTC. Residues: CASSPSGLIYEQYF.